This T cell receptor beta chain was sequenced during a study of Ad26.COV2.S vaccination and SARS-CoV-2 variants (dated by TCRdb to the early 2020s). In terms of the full investigation: Vaccine-arm donors came from COV1001, a multicentre, randomized, double-blind, placebo-controlled phase I-IIa trial of Ad26.COV2.S in healthy adults. Ad26.COV2.S was administered intramuscularly at a dose of 5x10^10 or 1x10^11 viral particles, either as one shot or as two shots given 56 days apart. Sequencing of the TCRbeta repertoire served to evaluate the specificity and breadth of SARS-CoV-2-reactive T cell receptors following Ad26.COV2.S vaccination. A total of 32 samples were included in the TCR-sequenced set, comprising some 20 Ad26.COV2.S vaccine recipients, 5 placebo recipients and 8 SARS-CoV-2 convalescent individuals. Trial participants were randomized into five groups of five: low-dose or high-dose Ad26.COV2.S given once or twice, or placebo on both occasions. Throughout the experiments and outcome assessment, investigators stayed blinded to trial group allocation. The paper as a whole reports these results and caveats: Higher spike-specific TCR breadth was observed in Ad26.COV2.S recipients than in placebo recipients (P = 0.0014). The authors noted that the TCR breadth and depth analyses may have underestimated total T cell responses. Vaccine and placebo recipients had comparable non-spike TCR breadth, which fits with the vaccine containing only spike. After vaccination, substantial breadth of spike-specific CD8+ and CD4+ T cell responses was reported. The study lacked the statistical power to compare responses across vaccine doses or regimens.

The treatment or condition label here, explained by the study, means: 15 to 20 received Ad26.COV2.S at low or high dose, single or two shots; several received placebo; per-sample allocation not given. Repertoires of vaccine and placebo recipients were sequenced from samples taken on day 63 after the first injection. Between 29 July and 7 August 2020, Cohort 1b enrolled 25 adults aged 18-55 years at one site in Boston, USA. Ad26.COV2.S consisted of a replication-incompetent adenovirus type 26 vector by which a prefusion-stabilized SARS-CoV-2 spike protein from the original Wuhan strain was expressed. The immunoSEQ Assay was the method used to sequence TCRbeta CDR3 regions. After extraction, genomic DNA underwent amplification by bias-controlled multiplex PCR, followed by high-throughput sequencing. Per the original workflow: Collapsing and filtering of sequences were performed to quantify the absolute abundance of each unique TCRbeta CDR3 region. T cell fraction was estimated by normalizing TCRbeta template counts to usable DNA, which was measured by amplifying reference genes present in all nucleated cells. Repertoire TCRs were annotated as SARS-CoV-2-specific when V gene, CDR3 amino acid sequence and J gene were exactly matched to a known reactive TCR set. MIRA supplied the reference SARS-CoV-2 TCR set, which was filtered for enrichment in COVID-19-positive ImmuneCODE repertoires so that public or cross-reactive TCRs were removed. Based on the MIRA antigens, annotated TCRs were further analysed at the level of specific ORF or position within ORF. Depth was the summed frequency of annotated unique rearrangements, while breadth was defined as annotated unique rearrangements over total unique productive rearrangements. Group comparisons of TCR breadth used two-sided Wilcoxon rank-sum tests. Entries here come from immuneACCESS through TCRdb and include only in-frame sequences with V and J called. Some clones fail to appear in such tables; in the studies checked, an unresolved V gene covers under half of the shortfall, and the cause of the remainder is unknown. V and J calls plus clone size are reproduced from that table; the DNA served to infer D and trimming. A total of about 420,000 clones appear in this sample, around 87% of them only once. Of the sample, about 3.5% is held by the ten largest clones.

The V end gives up 5 bases and the J end 4 bases, leaving 8 bases in the junction not matched to a gene. CDR1 and CDR2, per the germline V gene (reference sequence), are LNHDA and SQIVND. The CDR3 spans 16 residues, from the cysteine through the phenylalanine. The entry retains the CDR3 DNA only, 48 bases that are in frame from base 1. Concerning this clone itself: Its antigen is unknown. No per-base quality is available; no much larger clone lies one base away.

The material was peripheral blood, obtained in a trial of Ad26.COV2.S vaccine versus placebo. The clonotype was recovered from a person aged 18 to 59 who received the Ad26.COV2.S COVID-19 vaccine or a placebo. The chain is made from TRBV19 and TRBJ2-2; TRBD2 agrees with 9 junctional bases. The CDR3 is CASSLRTSVRTGELFF. In nucleotides, the sequence is TGTGCCAGTAGTCTCCGGACTAGCGTGCGCACCGGGGAGCTGTTTTTT. Supplemented by the reference TRBV19 and TRBJ2-2 proteins around the CDR3, the complete variable domain is DGGITQSPKYLFRKEGQNVTLSCEQNLNHDAMYWYRQDPGQGLRLIYYSQIVNDFQKGDIAEGYSVSREKKESFPLTVTSAQKNPTAFYLCASSLRTSVRTGELFFGEGSRLTVL.